The 11 T cell receptor beta chains below come from one sample, sequenced in a study of blood T cell repertoires in COVID-19. Assay used: immunoSEQ multiplex PCR; TCRdb lists only in-frame clones, some missing. The sample holds some 220,000 clones, about 80% seen once. Sample: PBMCs or T cells enriched from blood (not recorded which). The receptors shown here come from a woman aged 35 to 49 with acute COVID-19.

This clone was observed once. The chain links TRBV7-8 to TRBJ1-4; maybe TRBD1 (6 bases). The CDR3 extends over 17 amino acids. V was shortened by 4 bases and J by 1 base, with 16 bases between the two germline ends. In germline, CDR1 is SGHVS, CDR2 FQNEAQ. CDR3 sequence: CASSSEGGMRTNEKLFF. The CDR3 DNA reads as TGTGCCAGCAGCTCGGAGGGGGGGATGAGAACTAATGAAAAACTGTTTTTT.

The chain is built from TRBV10-2 and TRBJ2-1; 10 bases are a match to TRBD2. J lost 0 bases, V lost 2 bases, and 10 bases had no gene match. The CDR3 runs to 19 residues. Germline assignment: CDR1 WSHSY and CDR2 SAAADI. The CDR3 nucleotides are TGCGCCAGCAGTGAGGAGAAGACTAGCGGGTCGAGCTCCTACAATGAGCAGTTCTTC. It encodes CASSEEKTSGSSSYNEQFF.

The CDR3 nucleotides are TGTGCCAGCAGCGTACTGGACCTCGACAGCTCTGGAAACACCATATATTTT. Its protein is CASSVLDLDSSGNTIYF. The chain combines TRBV9 with TRBJ1-3, with D perhaps TRBD1 (5 bases). The germline V and J ends were trimmed by 1 base and 0 bases, with 14 bases remaining between them. Germline CDR1 is SGDLS and CDR2 is YYNGEE. The CDR3 has 17 amino acids.

This chain connects TRBV7-9 to TRBJ2-1, with TRBD2 matching 16 bases. The germline CDR1 and CDR2 sequences are SEHNR and FQNEAQ (reference sequence). This CDR3 spans 16 amino acids. The V segment lost 4 bases and the J segment 4 bases; nucleotides outside the gene matches: 1. The CDR3 coding sequence is TGTGCCAGCAGCTCGGGACTAGCGGGAGGGTACAATGAGCAGTTCTTC. Its translation is CASSSGLAGGYNEQFF.

J is TRBJ1-4 and V is TRBV2; no clear D gene. The germline V gene encodes CDR1 SNHLY and CDR2 FYNNEI. Deletions cut 4 bases from V and 0 bases from J, with 6 bases between. This CDR3 comprises 14 residues. This CDR3 is CASSGSSTNEKLFF. CDR3 coding DNA: TGTGCCAGCAGTGGAAGCTCAACTAATGAAAAACTGTTTTTT.

The rearrangement joins TRBV28 to TRBJ2-6, with 11 bases lining up with TRBD2. Germline CDR1 and CDR2: MDHEN and SYDVKM. The CDR3 contains 19 residues. Germline trimming cut 5 bases from V and 3 bases from J; bases unmatched to any gene: 12. The CDR3 coding sequence is TGTGCCAGCAGTACCCGTGTAGCGGGAGGGCCCCATGGGGCCAACGTCCTGACTTTC. Translation gives CASSTRVAGGPHGANVLTF.

The gene calls are TRBV7-8 and TRBJ1-1; 7 bases match TRBD1. The CDR3 runs to 11 residues. Trimming at V came to 5 bases and at J to 7 bases, leaving 1 base not matched to a gene. Looked up from germline, CDR1 is SGHVS and CDR2 is FQNEAQ. This CDR3 is CASSRDSEAFF. CDR3 nucleotides: TGTGCCAGCAGCCGGGACAGTGAAGCTTTCTTT.

This chain uses TRBV10-2 with TRBJ2-1; tentatively, D is TRBD2 (6 bases). Germline assignment: CDR1 WSHSY and CDR2 SAAADI. Deletions cut 6 bases from V and 12 bases from J, with 15 bases between. The CDR3 is 12 residues long. Here the CDR3 reads CASRAPDYRQFF. CDR3 nucleotides: TGCGCCAGCAGGGCACCGGACTACAGGCAGTTCTTC.

The chain has TRBV5-1 and TRBJ1-4, with TRBD1 identical over 11 bases. The CDR3 covers 16 residues. V was clipped by 1 base and J by 8 bases; unmatched bases: 7. The V gene's germline CDR1 is SGHRS and CDR2 YFSETQ. The CDR3 region has the DNA TGCGCCAGCAGCTTGTCGCCCGGGACAGGGGGAGAAAAACTGTTTTTT. Its translation is CASSLSPGTGGEKLFF. The full variable domain, its missing parts supplied by reference TRBV5-1 and TRBJ1-4, is KAGVTQTPRYLIKTRGQQVTLSCSPISGHRSVSWYQQTPGQGLQFLFEYFSETQRNKGNFPGRFSGRQFSNSRSEMNVSTLELGDSALYLCASSLSPGTGGEKLFFGSGTQLSVL.

The chain is built from TRBV4-2 and TRBJ2-3; weak D call: TRBD2 (7 bases). Germline CDR1 is LGHNA and CDR2 is YNFKEQ. Trimming took 4 bases from V and 1 from J, leaving 9 bases between them. CDR3 size: 14 residues. Here the CDR3 DNA reads TGTGCCAGCAGCCTCGGGGGGCGCACAGATACGCAGTATTTT. Translation gives CASSLGGRTDTQYF.

The chain combines TRBV7-2 with TRBJ2-7; 8 bases match TRBD2. The J segment lost 1 base and the V segment lost 1 base, leaving 6 bases of the junction unmatched. The V gene's germline CDR1 is SGHTA and CDR2 FQGNSA. The CDR3 runs to 16 residues. The CDR3 nucleotides are TGTGCCAGCAGCTTAGGTGCCGGGGGGGCATCCTACGAGCAGTACTTC. This gives the protein CASSLGAGGASYEQYF.